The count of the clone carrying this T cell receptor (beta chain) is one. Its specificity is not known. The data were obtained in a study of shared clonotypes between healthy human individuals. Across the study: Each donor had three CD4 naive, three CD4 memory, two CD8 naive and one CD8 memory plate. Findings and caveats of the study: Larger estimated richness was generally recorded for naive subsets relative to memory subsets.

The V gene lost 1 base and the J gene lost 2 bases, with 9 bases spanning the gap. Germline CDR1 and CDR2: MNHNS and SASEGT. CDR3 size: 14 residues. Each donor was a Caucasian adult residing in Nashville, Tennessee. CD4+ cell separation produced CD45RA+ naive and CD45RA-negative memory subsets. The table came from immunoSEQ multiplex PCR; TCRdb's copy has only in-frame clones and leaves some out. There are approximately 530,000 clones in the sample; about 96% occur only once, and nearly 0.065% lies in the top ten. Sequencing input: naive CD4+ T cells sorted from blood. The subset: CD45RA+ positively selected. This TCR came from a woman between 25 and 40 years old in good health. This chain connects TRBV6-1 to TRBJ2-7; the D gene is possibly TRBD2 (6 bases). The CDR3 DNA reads TGTGCCAGCAGTGAAGTATGGGGGGCCTACGAGCAGTACTTC. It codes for CASSEVWGAYEQYF.